The entry below describes one T cell receptor beta chain. Its target antigen remains unknown. Base qualities are not recorded, but no much larger clone differs from it by a single base. Libraries were prepared through multiplex PCR. Sequenced using an Illumina HiSeq 4000. To build TCR beta libraries, CDR3 regions were amplified by Arm-PCR using iRepertoire HTBI primers. Before sequencing, the PCR products went through gel purification. On the authors' methods: Gene usage analysis of CDR3 amino acid clonotypes used the 55 to 65 TRBV and some 13 TRBJ segments found across samples. Filtered high-quality paired reads were merged into contigs using COPE and FqMerger. Contigs were aligned with BLAST to IMGT TRBV, TRBD and TRBJ reference genes, and CDR3 was defined per IMGT. Highly expanded clones were defined as clonotypes with a frequency above 0.1%. Shannon entropy was used to measure repertoire diversity, and the Gini coefficient was used to measure V-J evenness. A clonotype was considered public if more than one individual shared it. Clones were called with MiXCR by TCRdb after fastp trimmed the public reads at Q25, and only in-frame beta chains were retained. CDR3 protein sequences are deduplicated, and each keeps its most common genes and DNA. TCRdb, not the original authors, processed these V and J calls. For this sample there are 500,000 to 700,000 distinct CDR3 sequences; about 32% appear just once. 40% to 55% of the sample rests with the top ten.

The intended sense of this specimen's time point label: persistent/refractory GD, antithyroid drugs over 5 years with positive TRAb. For both TCR sequencing and RNA sequencing, RNA was extracted from PBMCs in TRIzol. The diagnosis of Graves' disease was made according to American Thyroid Association guidelines. Patients were recruited from an endocrinology department in Xi'an, China. Each patient gave about 8.1 milliliters of peripheral blood, collected in an EDTA anticoagulant tube. Ficoll Paque Plus density gradient separation was used to isolate PBMCs, and no further T cell sorting was done. An Agilent 2100 Bioanalyzer and agarose gel were used to check RNA quality, and a NanoDrop 2000 was used to measure RNA concentration. These data originate in a study of regulatory T cells in long-lasting Graves disease (dated by TCRdb to about 2021). For context, the study as a whole: Persistent Graves' disease was defined as persistently positive TSH receptor autoantibodies together with antithyroid drug treatment for over 5 years. TCR sequencing covered 13 persistent and around 20 newly diagnosed Graves' disease patients, some 33 samples in total. Peripheral blood TCR sequencing and RNA sequencing compared persistent Graves' disease patients with newly diagnosed Graves' disease patients. On average, persistent Graves' disease patients in the clinical cohort had been on antithyroid drugs for approximately 10 years. The study took place in China and was registered as a clinical trial.

The research as a whole found: More public clonotypes were shared among persistent patients (roughly 2,700) than among newly diagnosed patients (approximately 930). Persistent disease showed preferential use of TRBV28, TRBJ1-2 and TRBJ2-5, whereas newly diagnosed disease favored TRBV20-1 and TRBJ2-1. Peripheral blood alone was examined, since thyroid tissue, which constituted the primary lesion, could not be accessed. Lower TCR Shannon entropy and fewer highly expanded clones were observed in persistent Graves' disease patients than in newly diagnosed patients, which suggested clonal expansion. The small sample size was acknowledged by the authors as a limitation that may reduce accuracy. Only the TCR beta chain was sequenced and analyzed.

CDR1 and CDR2 are read off the germline V gene (reference sequence) as GTSNPN and SVGIG. The CDR3 runs 13 residues from the cysteine to the phenylalanine. Solely the CDR3 DNA is kept, with 39 bases framed from the first base. V trim: 6 bases; J trim: 7 bases; unmatched bases: 9. Material: peripheral blood mononuclear cells (PBMCs), obtained when the disease was refractory, from a patient treated with antithyroid drugs. The sequence is built from TRBV30 and TRBJ1-5; the central 7 bases match TRBD1. This clonotype was sampled from a female donor with Graves disease. The sequenced DNA: TGTGCCTGTAAAACAGGGGTTGAACAGCCCCAGCATTTT. Its amino acids are CACKTGVEQPQHF. With the portions outside the CDR3 filled from the reference TRBV30 and TRBJ1-5 genes, the complete variable region becomes SQTIHQWPATLVQPVGSPLSLECTVEGTSNPNLYWYRQAAGRGLQLLFYSVGIGQISSEVPQNLSASRPQDRQFILSSKKLLLSDSGFYLCACKTGVEQPQHFGDGTRLSIL.